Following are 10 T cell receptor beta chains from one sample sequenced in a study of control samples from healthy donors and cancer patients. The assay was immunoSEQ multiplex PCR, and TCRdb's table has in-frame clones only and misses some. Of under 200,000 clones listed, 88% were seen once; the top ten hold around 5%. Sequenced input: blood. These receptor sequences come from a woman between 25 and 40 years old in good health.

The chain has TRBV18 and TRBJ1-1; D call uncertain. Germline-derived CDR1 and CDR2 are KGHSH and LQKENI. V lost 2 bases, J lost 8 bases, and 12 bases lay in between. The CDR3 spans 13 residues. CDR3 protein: CASSPSVGLEAFF. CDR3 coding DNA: TGTGCCAGCTCACCATCTGTCGGGTTAGAAGCTTTCTTT.

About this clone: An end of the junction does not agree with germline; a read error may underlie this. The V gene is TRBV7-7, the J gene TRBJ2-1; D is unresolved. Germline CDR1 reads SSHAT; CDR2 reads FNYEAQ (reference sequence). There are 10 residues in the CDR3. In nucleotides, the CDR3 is TGTGCTAGCAGCCCGTGCGAGCAGTTCTTC. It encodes CASSPCEQFF.

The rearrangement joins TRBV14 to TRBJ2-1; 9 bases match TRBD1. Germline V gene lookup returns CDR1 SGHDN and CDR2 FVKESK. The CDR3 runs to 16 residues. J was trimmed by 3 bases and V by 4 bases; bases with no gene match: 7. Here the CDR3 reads CASSRVRDRDYNEQFF. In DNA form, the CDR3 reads TGTGCCAGCAGCCGAGTAAGGGACAGGGACTACAATGAGCAGTTCTTC.

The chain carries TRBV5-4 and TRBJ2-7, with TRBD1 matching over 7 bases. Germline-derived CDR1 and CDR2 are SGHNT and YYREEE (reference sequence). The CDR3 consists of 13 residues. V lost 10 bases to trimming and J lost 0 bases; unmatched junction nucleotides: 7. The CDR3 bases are TGTGCCTTTGGGGGACAGAGCTCCTACGAGCAGTACTTC. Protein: CAFGGQSSYEQYF.

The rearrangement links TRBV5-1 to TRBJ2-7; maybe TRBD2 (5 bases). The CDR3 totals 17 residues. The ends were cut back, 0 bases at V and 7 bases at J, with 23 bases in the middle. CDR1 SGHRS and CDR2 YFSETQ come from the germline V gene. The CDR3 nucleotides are TGCGCCAGCAGCTTGGAATTCAAGGACTCCCCTTTGGGGGAGCAGTACTTC. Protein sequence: CASSLEFKDSPLGEQYF.

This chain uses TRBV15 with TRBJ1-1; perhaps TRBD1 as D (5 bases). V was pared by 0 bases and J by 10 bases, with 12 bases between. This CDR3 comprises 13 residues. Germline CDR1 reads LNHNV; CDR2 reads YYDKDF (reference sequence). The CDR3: CATSRDPPGRAFF. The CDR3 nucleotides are TGTGCCACCAGCAGAGATCCGCCAGGGAGAGCTTTCTTT.

Written as DNA, the CDR3 is TGTGCCAGCAGTTACGAGGGATTCGGCAATCAGCCCCAGCATTTT. Encoded protein: CASSYEGFGNQPQHF. This chain connects TRBV6-6 to TRBJ1-5, with no clear D. V dropped 2 bases and J dropped 2 bases, with 10 bases sitting between them. The length of the CDR3 is 15 residues. The V gene's germline CDR1 is MNHNY and CDR2 SVGAGI (reference sequence).

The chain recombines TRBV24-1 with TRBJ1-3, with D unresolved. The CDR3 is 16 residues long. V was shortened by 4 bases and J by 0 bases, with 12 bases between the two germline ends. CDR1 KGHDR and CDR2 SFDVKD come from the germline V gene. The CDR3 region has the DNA TGTGCCACCAGTGACTCTACGGTGGACTCTGGAAACACCATATATTTT. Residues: CATSDSTVDSGNTIYF.

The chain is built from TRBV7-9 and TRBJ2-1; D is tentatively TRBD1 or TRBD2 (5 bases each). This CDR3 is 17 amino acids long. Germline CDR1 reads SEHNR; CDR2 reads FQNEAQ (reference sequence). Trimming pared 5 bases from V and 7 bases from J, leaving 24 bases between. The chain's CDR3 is CASSGGALRPTRNEQFF. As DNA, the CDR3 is TGTGCCAGCAGCGGGGGAGCCCTCAGGCCGACTCGGAATGAGCAGTTCTTC.

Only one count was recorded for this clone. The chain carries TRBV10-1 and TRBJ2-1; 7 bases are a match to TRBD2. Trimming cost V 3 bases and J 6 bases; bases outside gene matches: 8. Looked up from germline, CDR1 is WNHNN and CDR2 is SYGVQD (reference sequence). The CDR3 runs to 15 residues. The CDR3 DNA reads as TGCGCCAGCAGTGAAGCGGGGACGGGGATCAATGAGCAGTTCTTC. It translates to CASSEAGTGINEQFF.